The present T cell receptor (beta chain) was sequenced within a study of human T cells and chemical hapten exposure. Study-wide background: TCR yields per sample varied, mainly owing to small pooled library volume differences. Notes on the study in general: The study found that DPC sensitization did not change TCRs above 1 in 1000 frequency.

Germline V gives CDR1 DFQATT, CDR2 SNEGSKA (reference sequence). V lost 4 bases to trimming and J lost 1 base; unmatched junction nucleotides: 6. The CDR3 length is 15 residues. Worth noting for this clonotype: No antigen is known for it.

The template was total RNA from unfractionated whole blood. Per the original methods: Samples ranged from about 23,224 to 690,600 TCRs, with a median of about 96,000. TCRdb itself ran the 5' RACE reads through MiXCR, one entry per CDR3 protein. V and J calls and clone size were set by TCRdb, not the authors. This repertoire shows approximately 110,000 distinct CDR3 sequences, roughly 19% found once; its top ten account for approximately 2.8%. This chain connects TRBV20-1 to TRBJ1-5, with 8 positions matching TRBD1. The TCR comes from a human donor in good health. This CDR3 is CSAMGQDVSNQPQHF. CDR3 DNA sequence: TGCAGTGCTATGGGACAGGATGTAAGCAATCAGCCCCAGCATTTT.